This entry lists 17 T cell receptor beta chains sequenced from one sample in a study of cytomegalovirus exposure and HLA in healthy donors. Amplification used 60 Vbeta primers and 13 Jbeta primers. Libraries were prepared by immunoSEQ multiplex PCR; TCRdb keeps only in-frame clonotypes and omits some of them. The table shows 97,000 or so clones, with approximately 87% occurring only once. The sequenced sample consisted of PBMCs. The source is a man aged 35 to 55 in good health and CMV-seronegative.

This chain links TRBV11-2 with TRBJ2-7, with 8 bases lining up with TRBD2. Losses at the gene ends were 1 base for V and 0 bases for J; bases not matched to a gene: 5. CDR1 and CDR2 from the germline V gene are SGHAT and FQNNGV. This CDR3 region has 16 residues. The CDR3 is CASSLGPAGASYEQYF. DNA of the CDR3: TGTGCCAGCAGCTTAGGTCCAGCGGGGGCCTCCTACGAGCAGTACTTC.

J is TRBJ1-2 and V is TRBV14; weak D call: TRBD1 (5 bases). This CDR3 has 12 residues. V gave up 0 bases and J gave up 8 bases, with 7 bases separating them. Germline CDR1 SGHDN, CDR2 FVKESK. CDR3 sequence reads: CASSQDRVGYTF. The CDR3 region has the DNA TGTGCCAGCAGCCAAGACAGGGTCGGCTACACCTTC.

A few counts support this clone. This chain links TRBV6-1 with TRBJ2-1; 8 bases agree with TRBD1. Trimming took 6 bases from V and 12 from J; bases not matched to a gene: 4. The CDR3 runs to 11 residues. Germline values: CDR1 MNHNS, CDR2 SASEGT. The DNA of the CDR3 is TGTGCCAGCAGGGACGGGACAGGGCAGTTCTTC. Translated, it gives CASRDGTGQFF.

This clone turned up a few times. The chain is built from TRBV19 and TRBJ1-5; the D gene is possibly TRBD1 (5 bases). The CDR3 has 14 amino acids. V was pared by 5 bases and J by 1 base, with 9 bases between. The V gene's germline CDR1 is LNHDA and CDR2 SQIVND (reference sequence). In DNA, the CDR3 is TGTGCCAGTAGTCTGCGGGACAGCAATCAGCCCCAGCATTTT. It is translated as CASSLRDSNQPQHF. The full variable domain, in which reference TRBV19 and TRBJ1-5 provide the parts outside the CDR3, is DGGITQSPKYLFRKEGQNVTLSCEQNLNHDAMYWYRQDPGQGLRLIYYSQIVNDFQKGDIAEGYSVSREKKESFPLTVTSAQKNPTAFYLCASSLRDSNQPQHFGDGTRLSIL.

This chain connects TRBV19 to TRBJ1-5; 9 positions agree with TRBD1. The germline gives CDR1 LNHDA, CDR2 SQIVND (reference sequence). J was trimmed by 2 bases and V by 7 bases; bases with no gene match: 21. The CDR3 length is 20 residues. The CDR3 nucleotides are TGTGCCAGTAACACCCGGATTTTTTTGAGACAGGGGGAGGGCAATCAGCCCCAGCATTTT. Translating it yields CASNTRIFLRQGEGNQPQHF.

V gene TRBV19 combines with J gene TRBJ2-1, with 11 nucleotides matching TRBD2. The V segment lost 4 bases and the J segment 6 bases; nucleotides outside the gene matches: 11. The germline V gene encodes CDR1 LNHDA and CDR2 SQIVND (reference sequence). The CDR3 contains 17 residues. The CDR3 reads CASSTIFSGGALNEQFF. The CDR3 DNA reads as TGTGCCAGTAGTACCATATTTAGCGGGGGGGCCCTCAATGAGCAGTTCTTC.

This clone showed up just a few times. The rearrangement links TRBV10-3 to TRBJ1-3; D is unresolved. Germline V lookup: CDR1 ENHRY, CDR2 SYGVKD. The CDR3 totals 13 residues. The germline V and J ends were trimmed by 7 bases and 0 bases, with 7 bases remaining between them. The CDR3 bases are TGTGCCATCACGGGGAGCTCTGGAAACACCATATATTTT. Translated, it gives CAITGSSGNTIYF.

This rearrangement joins TRBV2 to TRBJ1-2, with D possibly TRBD1 on 6 matching bases. This CDR3 comprises 16 residues. In germline, CDR1 is SNHLY, CDR2 FYNNEI. Trimming took 4 bases from V and 6 from J, leaving 21 bases between them. CDR3 loop: CASSAPPGGAGHGYTF. For the CDR3, the DNA is TGTGCCAGCAGTGCCCCGCCGGGGGGGGCTGGCCATGGCTACACCTTC.

This clone was counted only a few times. V usage is TRBV5-1 and J usage is TRBJ1-5, with TRBD1 matching 8 bases. From germline, CDR1 is SGHRS and CDR2 YFSETQ. V trimming: 5 bases; J trimming: 4 bases; junction bases outside the gene matches: 2. CDR3 length: 13 residues. This CDR3 is CASRTGVNQPQHF. The CDR3 region has the DNA TGCGCCAGCAGGACAGGGGTTAATCAGCCCCAGCATTTT.

The chain is built from TRBV25-1 and TRBJ1-2; D uncertain. Trimming removed 1 base from V and 8 bases from J, with 8 bases in between. The CDR3 is 12 residues long. The V gene's germline CDR1 is MGHDK and CDR2 SYGVNS. CDR3 coding DNA: TGTGCCAGCAGTGAATCTTGGGAGGGCTACACCTTC. This codes for CASSESWEGYTF.

The V and J genes are TRBV11-2 and TRBJ2-7; TRBD2 matches at 12 bases. Germline CDR1 is SGHAT and CDR2 is FQNNGV. The CDR3 sequence is 17 residues long. V was clipped by 3 bases and J by 7 bases; unmatched bases: 13. The DNA of the CDR3 is TGTGCCAGCAGCTTCGGTCCTAGCGGGGGGGCCGAAGGGGAGCAGTACTTC. This sequence encodes CASSFGPSGGAEGEQYF.

The chain links TRBV6-5 to TRBJ1-5; 9 bases fit TRBD1. In germline, CDR1 is MNHEY, CDR2 SVGAGI. This CDR3 is built from 14 residues. J gave up 5 bases and V 6 bases, and 5 bases lay outside the gene matches. In nucleotides, the CDR3 is TGTGCCAGCAGCTCACGGACAGGGGATCAGCCCCAGCATTTT. This sequence encodes CASSSRTGDQPQHF.

The V and J genes are TRBV5-4 and TRBJ2-1; D gene unclear. CDR1 is SGHNT, CDR2 YYREEE, per germline (reference sequence). The CDR3 extends over 13 amino acids. Trimming removed 10 bases at V and 3 bases at J, with 14 bases between. The CDR3 coding sequence is TGTGCCGATAAAAGCCCGGGCTACAATGAGCAGTTCTTC. Encoded protein: CADKSPGYNEQFF.

The chain joins TRBV7-2 to TRBJ2-2; D is unresolved. V shed 4 bases and J shed 3 bases, with 15 bases lying between them. The CDR3 has 16 residues. CDR1 is SGHTA and CDR2 is FQGNSA in the germline V gene. The CDR3 DNA sequence: TGTGCCAGCAGCTCAAGAGGTCCAGTATACACCGGGGAGCTGTTTTTT. It yields the protein CASSSRGPVYTGELFF.

The chain has TRBV9 and TRBJ2-2, with 9 bases aligning to TRBD2. The CDR3 sequence is 16 residues long. The germline gives CDR1 SGDLS, CDR2 YYNGEE. V lost 0 bases to trimming and J lost 3 bases; unmatched junction nucleotides: 3. CDR3 in DNA: TGTGCCAGCAGCGTAGTTCCTAGCGGGGACACCGGGGAGCTGTTTTTT. As protein: CASSVVPSGDTGELFF.

The rearrangement joins TRBV5-6 to TRBJ2-5; tentative D call: TRBD2 (6 bases). The germline V gene has CDR1 SGHDT and CDR2 YYEEEE. The CDR3 is 14 amino acids. Trimming shortened V by 3 bases and J by 5 bases, and 14 bases separated the two germline ends. CDR3 loop: CASSSGTAGETQYF. CDR3 nucleotide sequence: TGTGCCAGCAGCTCCGGGACGGCGGGGGAGACCCAGTACTTC.

This rearrangement joins TRBV27 to TRBJ2-5; 12 bases match TRBD1. The DNA matches TRBJ2-7 better at its end, which makes the J call doubtful. Germline-derived CDR1 and CDR2 are MNHEY and SMNVEV (reference sequence). This CDR3 has 15 amino acids. This chain's CDR3 is CASSLLGQGAYEQYF. The CDR3, as DNA: TGTGCCAGCAGTTTACTGGGACAGGGGGCTTACGAGCAGTACTTC.